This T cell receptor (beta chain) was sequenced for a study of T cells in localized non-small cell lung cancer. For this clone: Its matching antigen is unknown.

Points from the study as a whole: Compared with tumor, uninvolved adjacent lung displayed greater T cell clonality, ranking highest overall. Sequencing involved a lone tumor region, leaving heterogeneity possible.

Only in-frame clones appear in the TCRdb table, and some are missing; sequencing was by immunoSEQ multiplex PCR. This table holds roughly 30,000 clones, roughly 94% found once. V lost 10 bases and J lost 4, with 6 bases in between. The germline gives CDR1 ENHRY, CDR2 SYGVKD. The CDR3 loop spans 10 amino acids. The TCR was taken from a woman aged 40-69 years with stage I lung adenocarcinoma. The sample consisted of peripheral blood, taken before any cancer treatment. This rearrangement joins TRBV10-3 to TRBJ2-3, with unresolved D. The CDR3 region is CATASDTQYF. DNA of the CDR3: TGTGCCACCGCGTCAGATACGCAGTATTTT.